This TCR beta chain comes out of a study of CD8+ T cells in alopecia areata. Study-wide context: The duration of tofacitinib was 6 to 18 months, with 6 months off drug afterward.

This clone occurred a few times. Germline loops: CDR1 LGHNA, CDR2 YSLEER. V was clipped by 1 base and J by 3 bases, with 10 bases between them. The length of the CDR3 is 15 residues. The sequencing template was cDNA reverse transcribed from extracted RNA. Profiling relied on immunoSEQ multiplex PCR, and the TCRdb table lists in-frame clones only, not all of them. The sample lists approximately 180,000 clones; 50% to 70% were seen once. This receptor was obtained from a human donor with alopecia areata. The J gene is TRBJ2-1, the V gene TRBV4-3; D is possibly TRBD1 (6 bases). The sequences come from CD4+ T cells sorted from blood, collected at week 0. In DNA, the CDR3 is TGCGCCAGCAGCCAAGGGACAGATTACTACAATGAGCAGTTCTTC. This translates into CASSQGTDYYNEQFF.